The T cell receptor (beta chain) described here comes from a study of memory CD4+ T cells and cytomegalovirus serostatus. Whole-study context: This sample comes from healthy Belgian adults, roughly nine CMV seropositive, 24 seronegative. Study findings and constraints: Each of 55 to 80 CMV-associated TCRbeta sequences occurred in one to five individuals.

The CDR3 length is 16 residues. Trimming removed 0 bases from V and 5 bases from J; junction bases left unmatched: 11. The V gene's germline CDR1 is SGDLS and CDR2 YYNGEE. For this clone: Its cognate antigen is unknown.

The data were produced by immunoSEQ multiplex PCR, yet TCRdb's version contains in-frame clones alone and is incomplete. This sample has fewer than 50,000 clones; about 79% occur once, and the top ten carry roughly 6.5%. Single viable CD3+CD4+CD8-CD45RO+ cells were sorted as the memory CD4+ T cells. CMV serostatus came from serum IgG against pp150, pp28, p38, p52. V and J are TRBV9 and TRBJ2-7; 7 bases fit TRBD1. The sequence derives from an adult in good health and CMV-seronegative. The source material was memory CD4+ T cells from blood. In DNA, the CDR3 is TGTGCCAGCAGCGTAGAGGGGGCAACTTTCGCCAACGAGCAGTACTTC. Translating it yields CASSVEGATFANEQYF.